Listed below are T cell receptor beta chains from one sample, sequenced in a study of PD-1 blockade in classical Hodgkin lymphoma. Clones were read by immunoSEQ multiplex PCR, and TCRdb kept only the in-frame ones, dropping some. The sample shows approximately 60,000 clones, more than 90% of them seen only once. Here the sequenced sample was peripheral blood mononuclear cells (PBMCs), taken at baseline. The receptor source for this set is a human donor with classical Hodgkin lymphoma. Each CDR3 is given with its conserved first and last residue. Each record gives: J gene, clone size, D gene, V gene, CDR3 protein, CDR3 DNA. A D gene is named only where the DNA matches it firmly. For some rows the clone size is stated as once, few or many, or as a class when expanded; others skip it.

TRBJ2-1 NA NA TRBV9 CASSDSSEQFF TGTGCCAGCAGCGACTCTAGTGAGCAGTTCTTC
TRBJ1-5 NA NA TRBV7-2 CASSLIQGGQPQHF TGTGCCAGCAGCTTAATTCAGGGAGGACAGCCCCAGCATTTT
TRBJ2-3 NA NA TRBV14 CASSPQGGAFTDTQYF TGTGCCAGCAGCCCACAGGGCGGGGCCTTTACAGATACGCAGTATTTT
TRBJ2-1 NA TRBD1 TRBV7-7 CASSPSWTGGDEQFF TGTGCCAGCAGCCCCAGTTGGACAGGGGGGGATGAGCAGTTCTTC
TRBJ2-2 NA NA TRBV11-2 CASSLGTFTGELFF TGTGCCAGCAGCTTAGGGACGTTCACCGGGGAGCTGTTTTTT
TRBJ2-1 NA TRBD1 TRBV19 CASSIRQGAYNEQFF TGTGCCAGTAGTATTCGGCAGGGGGCCTACAATGAGCAGTTCTTC
TRBJ2-5 NA NA TRBV19 CASSIDLDPTGTQYF TGTGCCAGTAGTATTGATTTAGACCCTACGGGGACCCAGTACTTC
TRBJ1-3 NA TRBD1 TRBV28 CASSLPGTASGNTIYF TGTGCCAGCAGTTTACCCGGGACAGCCTCTGGAAACACCATATATTTT
TRBJ1-5 NA NA TRBV19 CASSMEAPGGQPQHF TGTGCCAGTAGTATGGAAGCCCCAGGAGGTCAGCCCCAGCATTTT
TRBJ2-3 NA NA TRBV29-1 CSAAPLVSTDTQYF TGCAGCGCCGCTCCACTAGTCAGCACAGATACGCAGTATTTT
TRBJ2-7 NA TRBD1 TRBV27 CASRKGASYEQYF TGTGCCAGCCGGAAGGGGGCTTCCTACGAGCAGTACTTC
TRBJ1-5 few NA TRBV28 CASSAREGNSRNQPQHF TGTGCCAGCAGTGCCCGAGAGGGCAACTCCCGCAATCAGCCCCAGCATTTT
TRBJ1-2 NA NA TRBV13 CASSVARAPRVYGYTF TGTGCCAGCAGCGTCGCCCGGGCCCCGCGGGTATATGGCTACACCTTC
TRBJ2-5 NA NA TRBV5-6 CASSLVAVQETQYF TGTGCCAGCAGCTTGGTGGCAGTCCAAGAGACCCAGTACTTC
TRBJ1-3 NA NA TRBV11-2 CASSFWVLAERNSGNTIYF TGTGCCAGCAGCTTTTGGGTCTTGGCGGAGAGAAACTCTGGAAACACCATATATTTT
TRBJ2-5 few NA TRBV7-8 CASSSGHQETQYF TGTGCCAGCAGCTCCGGACATCAAGAGACCCAGTACTTC
TRBJ2-3 NA NA TRBV10-3 CASAPSTDTQYF TGTGCCAGCGCACCGAGCACAGATACGCAGTATTTT
TRBJ1-6 NA NA TRBV7-8 CASSLGRQGMPPLHF TGTGCCAGCAGCTTAGGGCGGCAGGGGATGCCACCCCTCCACTTT
TRBJ1-1 once NA TRBV10-3 CAIRGLNTEAFF TGTGCCATCAGGGGGCTGAACACTGAAGCTTTCTTT
TRBJ2-1 NA NA TRBV7-2 CASSSLLGGPHYNEQFF TGTGCCAGCAGCTCCCTATTGGGGGGGCCCCACTACAATGAGCAGTTCTTC
TRBJ2-7 NA TRBD2 TRBV28 CASRTPRLAGIYEQYF TGTGCCAGCAGAACTCCCCGACTAGCGGGGATCTACGAGCAGTACTTC
TRBJ2-3 NA TRBD2 TRBV28 CASSFRGSVTDTQYF TGTGCCAGCAGTTTCCGCGGGAGTGTGACAGATACGCAGTATTTT
TRBJ1-5 NA NA TRBV2 CASSARFGQPQHF TGTGCCAGCAGTGCCCGGTTTGGGCAGCCCCAGCATTTT
TRBJ2-5 NA NA TRBV28 CASSLYGAETQYF TGTGCCAGCAGTTTATACGGGGCGGAGACCCAGTACTTC